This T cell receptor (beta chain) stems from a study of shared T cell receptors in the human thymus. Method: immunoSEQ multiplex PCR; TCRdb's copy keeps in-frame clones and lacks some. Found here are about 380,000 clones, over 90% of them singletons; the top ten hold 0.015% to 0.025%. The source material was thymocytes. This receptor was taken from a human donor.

CDR3 sequence (DNA): TGCGCCAGCAGCCAAACGCGGGAGTTTTACAATGAGCAGTTCTTC. Translation: CASSQTREFYNEQFF. This rearrangement joins TRBV4-1 to TRBJ2-1; 7 nucleotides line up with TRBD2. Looked up from germline, CDR1 is MGHRA and CDR2 is YSYEKL. V trimming: 2 bases; J trimming: 4 bases; junction bases outside the gene matches: 5. This CDR3 is 15 amino acids long.